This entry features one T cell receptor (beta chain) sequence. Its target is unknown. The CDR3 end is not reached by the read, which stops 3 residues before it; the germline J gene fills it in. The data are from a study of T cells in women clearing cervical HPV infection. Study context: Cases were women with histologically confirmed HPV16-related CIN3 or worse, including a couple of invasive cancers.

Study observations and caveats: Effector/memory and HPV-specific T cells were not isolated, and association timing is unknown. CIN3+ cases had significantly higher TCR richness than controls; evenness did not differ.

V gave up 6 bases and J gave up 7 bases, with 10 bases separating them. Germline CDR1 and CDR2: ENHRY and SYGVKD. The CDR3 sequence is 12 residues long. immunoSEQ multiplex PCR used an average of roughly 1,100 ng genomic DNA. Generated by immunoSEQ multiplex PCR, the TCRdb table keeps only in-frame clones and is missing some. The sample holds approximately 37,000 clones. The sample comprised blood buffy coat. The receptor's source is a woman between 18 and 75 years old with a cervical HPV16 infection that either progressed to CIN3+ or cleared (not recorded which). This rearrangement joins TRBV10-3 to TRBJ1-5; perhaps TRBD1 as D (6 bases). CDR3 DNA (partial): TGTGCCATCAGGCCCAGGGGCCAGCCC. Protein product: CAIRPRGQP. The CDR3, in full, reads CAIRPRGQPQHF.